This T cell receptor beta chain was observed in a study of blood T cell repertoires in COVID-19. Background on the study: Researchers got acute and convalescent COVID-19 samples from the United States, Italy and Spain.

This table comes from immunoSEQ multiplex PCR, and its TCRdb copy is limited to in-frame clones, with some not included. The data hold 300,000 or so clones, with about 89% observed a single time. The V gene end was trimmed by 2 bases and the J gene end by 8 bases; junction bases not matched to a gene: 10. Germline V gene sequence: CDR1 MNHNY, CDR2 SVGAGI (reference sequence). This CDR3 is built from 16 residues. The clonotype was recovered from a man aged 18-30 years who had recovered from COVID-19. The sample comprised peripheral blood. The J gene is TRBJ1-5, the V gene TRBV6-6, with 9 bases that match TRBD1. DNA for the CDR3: TGTGCCAGCAGTTACACGGACAGGGGCGCCGGGGAGCCCCAGCATTTT. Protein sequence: CASSYTDRGAGEPQHF.